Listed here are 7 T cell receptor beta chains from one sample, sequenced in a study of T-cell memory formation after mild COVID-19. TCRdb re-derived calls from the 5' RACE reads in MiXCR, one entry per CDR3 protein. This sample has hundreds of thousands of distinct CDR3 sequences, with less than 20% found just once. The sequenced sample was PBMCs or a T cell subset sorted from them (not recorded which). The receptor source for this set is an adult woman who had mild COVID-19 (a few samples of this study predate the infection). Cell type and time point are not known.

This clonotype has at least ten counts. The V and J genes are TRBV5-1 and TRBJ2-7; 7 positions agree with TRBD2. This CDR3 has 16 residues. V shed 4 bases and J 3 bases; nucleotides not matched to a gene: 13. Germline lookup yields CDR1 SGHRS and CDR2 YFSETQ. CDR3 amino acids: CASSAGLSGVIYEQYF. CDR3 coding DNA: TGCGCCAGCAGCGCCGGTCTCAGCGGGGTTATCTACGAGCAGTACTTC.

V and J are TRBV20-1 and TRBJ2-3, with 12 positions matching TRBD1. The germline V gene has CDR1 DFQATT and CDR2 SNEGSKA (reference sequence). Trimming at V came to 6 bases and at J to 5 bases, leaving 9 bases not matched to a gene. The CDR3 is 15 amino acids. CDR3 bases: TGCAGTGCGGGAGGGACAGGGGGCTTTGTAGATACGCAGTATTTT. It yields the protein CSAGGTGGFVDTQYF.

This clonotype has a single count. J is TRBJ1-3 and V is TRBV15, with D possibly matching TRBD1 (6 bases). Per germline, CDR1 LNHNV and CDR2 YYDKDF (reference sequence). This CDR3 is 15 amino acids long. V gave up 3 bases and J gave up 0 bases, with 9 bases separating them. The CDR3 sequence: CATSSGQFSGNTIYF. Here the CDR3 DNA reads TGTGCCACCAGCAGTGGACAGTTCTCTGGAAACACCATATATTTT.

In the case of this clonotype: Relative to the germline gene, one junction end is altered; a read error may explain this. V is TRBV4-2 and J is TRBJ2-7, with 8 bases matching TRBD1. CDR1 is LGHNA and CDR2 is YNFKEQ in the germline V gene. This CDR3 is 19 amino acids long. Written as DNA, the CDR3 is TGTGCCAGCAGCAAAGACAGGGGTGGGACCTCGGCAGGCCCCTACGAGCAGTACTTC. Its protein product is CASSKDRGGTSAGPYEQYF.

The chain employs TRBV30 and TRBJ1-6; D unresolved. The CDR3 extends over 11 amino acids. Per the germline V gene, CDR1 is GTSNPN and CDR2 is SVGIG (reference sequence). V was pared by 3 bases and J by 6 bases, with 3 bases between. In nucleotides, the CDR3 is TGTGCCTGGAGAAGTAATTCACCCCTCCACTTT. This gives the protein CAWRSNSPLHF.

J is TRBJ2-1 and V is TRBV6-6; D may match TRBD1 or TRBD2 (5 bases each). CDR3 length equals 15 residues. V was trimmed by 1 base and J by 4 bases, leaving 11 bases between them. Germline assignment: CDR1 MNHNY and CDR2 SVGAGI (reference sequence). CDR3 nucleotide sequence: TGTGCCAGCAGTTACTTGTCGGGACCTTACAATGAGCAGTTCTTC. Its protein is CASSYLSGPYNEQFF.

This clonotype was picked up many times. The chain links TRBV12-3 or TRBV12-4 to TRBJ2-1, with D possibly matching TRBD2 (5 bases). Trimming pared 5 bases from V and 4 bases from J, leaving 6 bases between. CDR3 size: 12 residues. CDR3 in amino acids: CASSRTYNEQFF. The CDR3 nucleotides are TGTGCCAGCAGTCGGACTTACAATGAGCAGTTCTTC.